The 9 T cell receptor beta chains presented below share a single source sample, sequenced in a study of blood T cell repertoires in COVID-19. The assay was immunoSEQ multiplex PCR, and TCRdb's table has in-frame clones only and misses some. Altogether roughly 120,000 clones are present, over 60% being singletons, with the ten largest covering approximately 3.9%. Sequencing used peripheral blood. The receptors derive from a woman older than 75 with acute or convalescent COVID-19.

This chain joins TRBV6-7 and TRBJ1-6, with D maybe TRBD1 (6 bases). TRBV6-7 is placed among ORFs of uncertain function. CDR3 length: 16 residues. V was pared by 2 bases and J by 9 bases, with 17 bases between. CDR3 amino acids: CASSYLPQDSGSPLHF. In DNA, the CDR3 is TGTGCCAGCAGTTACCTACCCCAGGACAGCGGTTCACCCCTCCACTTT.

Comment on this clone: Other DNA sequences in this sample translate to the same CDR3. The V and J genes are TRBV29-1 and TRBJ1-2; 10 bases align to TRBD1. Germline CDR1 is SQVTM and CDR2 is ANQGSEA. The V and J ends lost 6 bases and 5 bases, in that order; junction bases with no gene match: 6. This CDR3 contains 13 residues. The CDR3 loop reads CSVGGGQGYGYTF. The CDR3 DNA sequence: TGCAGCGTAGGAGGGGGACAGGGGTATGGCTACACCTTC.

This rearrangement joins TRBV11-2 to TRBJ2-7; 7 bases align to TRBD2. J lost 2 bases, V lost 4 bases, and 11 bases had no gene match. CDR3 length: 16 amino acids. Looked up from germline, CDR1 is SGHAT and CDR2 is FQNNGV. The CDR3 reads CASSSFWGLKTYEQYF. CDR3 DNA sequence: TGTGCCAGCAGCTCCTTCTGGGGACTAAAGACCTACGAGCAGTACTTC.

V and J are TRBV3-1 (or the pseudogene TRBV3-2) and TRBJ1-2; weak D call: TRBD1 (6 bases). Germline CDR1 reads LGHDT; CDR2 reads YNNKEL (reference sequence). The CDR3 is made up of 14 amino acids. V was trimmed by 3 bases and J by 7 bases, leaving 15 bases between them. CDR3 amino acids: CASSHLYRVGGYTF. CDR3 bases: TGTGCCAGCAGCCACCTATACAGGGTAGGTGGCTACACCTTC.

V and J are TRBV7-9 and TRBJ1-2; TRBD1 aligns across 11 bases. The CDR3 sequence is 18 residues long. After removal of 4 bases from V and 6 bases from J, the junction contained 16 bases not matched to a gene. The V gene's germline CDR1 is SEHNR and CDR2 FQNEAQ (reference sequence). The CDR3, as DNA: TGTGCCAGCAGCTCCGGAGGGACAGGGGGAGTCCTAAAGAATGGCTACACCTTC. Protein sequence: CASSSGGTGGVLKNGYTF.

This clone showed up just once. The chain uses TRBV7-2 and TRBJ2-3; no clear D gene. Germline CDR1 reads SGHTA; CDR2 reads FQGNSA. V was clipped by 4 bases and J by 8 bases, with 13 bases between them. The CDR3 loop spans 13 amino acids. The CDR3 protein is CASSSPSPGTQYF. Written as DNA, the CDR3 is TGTGCCAGCAGCTCCCCATCGCCGGGTACGCAGTATTTT.

CDR3 in amino acids: CASSPGGVETQYF. In DNA form, the CDR3 reads TGTGCCAGCAGCCCCGGGGGGGTGGAGACCCAGTACTTC. V is TRBV6-2 or TRBV6-3 and J is TRBJ2-5, with 8 bases identical to TRBD2. This CDR3 is 13 amino acids long. CDR1 and CDR2 from the germline V gene are MNHEY and SVGEGT. Germline trimming cut 6 bases from V and 5 bases from J; bases unmatched to any gene: 5.

This clone turned up a few times. The chain couples TRBV3-1 (or the pseudogene TRBV3-2) to TRBJ2-7; 10 bases agree with TRBD2. The length of the CDR3 is 14 residues. The germline gives CDR1 LGHDT, CDR2 YNNKEL (reference sequence). J was trimmed by 4 bases and V by 4 bases; bases with no gene match: 4. CDR3: CASSRSGRDYEQYF. DNA for the CDR3: TGTGCCAGCAGCCGGAGCGGGAGGGATTACGAGCAGTACTTC.

This clone occurred a few times. V usage is TRBV6-5 and J usage is TRBJ1-6, with a weak D call TRBD1 (5 bases). This CDR3 spans 13 amino acids. V dropped 8 bases and J dropped 7 bases, with 12 bases sitting between them. Germline V gene data show CDR1 as MNHEY and CDR2 as SVGAGI. The CDR3 nucleotides read TGTGCCAGCCATGACAGAGAAAATTCACCCCTCCACTTT. Protein sequence: CASHDRENSPLHF.